The 21 T cell receptor beta chains below were found in one sample sequenced in a study of response to subunit inactivated influenza vaccine. Each CDR3 protein gets one entry after TCRdb re-called the RT-PCR reads with MiXCR. The sample yields around 580,000 distinct CDR3 sequences, around 11% seen once. The sequences come from PBMCs from blood, collected on the day of vaccination. Source of these receptors: a man aged 45-60 years who received an inactivated influenza vaccine.

This clonotype was counted between two and nine times. V and J are TRBV6-1 and TRBJ2-7, with a tentative D call TRBD2 (6 bases). Trimming took 7 bases from V and 2 from J, leaving 30 bases between them. Per the germline V gene, CDR1 is MNHNS and CDR2 is SASEGT. The length of the CDR3 is 19 residues. DNA of the CDR3: TGTGCCAGCATCATTGGACAAACCGAGGACTACCCATTCCCCTACGAGCAGTACTTC. As protein: CASIIGQTEDYPFPYEQYF.

This clonotype was counted many times. A much larger clonotype is one base distant, so this may be a read error. This sequence joins TRBV6-4 and TRBJ2-2; 9 bases are shared with TRBD1. The CDR3 is 15 amino acids. V shed 6 bases, J shed 1 base, and the junction held 3 bases outside the gene matches. CDR1 MRHNA and CDR2 SNTAGT come from the germline V gene. In DNA, the CDR3 is TGTGCCAGCAGCGAGGGACAGGGGAACACCGGGGAGCTGTTTTTT. Its protein is CASSEGQGNTGELFF.

The rearrangement uses TRBV3-1 and TRBJ2-7; 8 bases agree with TRBD2. Germline V gene data show CDR1 as LGHDT and CDR2 as YNNKEL (reference sequence). The ends lost 4 bases at V and 4 bases at J; junction bases unmatched: 12. The CDR3 loop spans 16 amino acids. This CDR3 is CASSPNQREGGYEQYF. The CDR3 DNA is TGTGCCAGCAGCCCCAATCAACGGGAGGGCGGTTACGAGCAGTACTTC.

The chain uses TRBV5-4 and TRBJ2-7, with TRBD2 matching 12 bases. Per germline, CDR1 SGHNT and CDR2 YYREEE (reference sequence). V lost 3 bases and J lost 5; bases outside the gene matches: 9. The CDR3 is made up of 16 amino acids. CDR3 residues: CASSSLAGGPKDEQYF. CDR3 bases: TGTGCCAGCAGCTCCCTAGCGGGGGGGCCCAAGGACGAGCAGTACTTC.

This clonotype turned up a few times. This chain uses TRBV3-1 with TRBJ2-4; D tentatively fits TRBD1 or TRBD2 (5 bases each). CDR1 and CDR2 (germline): LGHDT, YNNKEL (reference sequence). The CDR3 is 18 residues long. With 2 bases removed from V and 3 bases from J, the gap between germline ends came to 20 bases. In DNA, the CDR3 is TGTGCCAGCAGCCAATGGGGCCGGGGCCGGGGATTCAAAAACATTCAGTACTTC. As protein: CASSQWGRGRGFKNIQYF.

The genes are TRBV12-3 or TRBV12-4 and TRBJ1-4, with no clear D. CDR3 length equals 15 residues. V was pared by 4 bases and J by 5 bases, with 14 bases between. This chain's CDR3 is CASSYHSSRNEKLFF. The CDR3 region has the DNA TGTGCCAGCAGTTACCACTCGAGCAGAAATGAAAAACTGTTTTTT.

This clonotype was counted between two and nine times. The V and J genes are TRBV20-1 and TRBJ1-4; maybe TRBD1 (5 bases). The V and J ends lost 0 bases and 8 bases respectively, with 13 bases between them. The V gene's germline CDR1 is DFQATT and CDR2 SNEGSKA (reference sequence). The CDR3 runs 14 residues. The CDR3 bases are TGCAGTGCTAGAGATATGTCGGGGGTCGAAAAACTGTTTTTT. This gives the protein CSARDMSGVEKLFF.

The rearrangement uses TRBV20-1 and TRBJ2-3; tentative D call: TRBD1 (6 bases). Between the trimmed V and J ends, which lost 3 bases and 4 bases, there was a span of 11 bases. The CDR3 runs 13 residues. CDR1 is DFQATT and CDR2 is SNEGSKA in the germline V gene (reference sequence). The DNA for the CDR3 is TGCAGTGCTAGGCCCGCAGGGGCAGATACGCAGTATTTT. The encoded protein is CSARPAGADTQYF.

This clonotype was detected a few times. CDR3 sequence reads: CSARDRPSGGYNEQFF. CDR3 nucleotide sequence: TGCAGTGCTAGAGATCGACCTAGCGGGGGTTACAATGAGCAGTTCTTC. The genes are TRBV20-1 and TRBJ2-1, with TRBD2 identical over 10 bases. Germline assignment: CDR1 DFQATT and CDR2 SNEGSKA (reference sequence). This CDR3 has 16 amino acids. V lost 0 bases and J lost 4; bases outside the gene matches: 6.

A few counts support this clonotype. This rearrangement joins TRBV5-1 to TRBJ2-3; 8 nucleotides match TRBD2. The germline V gene has CDR1 SGHRS and CDR2 YFSETQ. This CDR3 comprises 16 residues. V gave up 0 bases and J gave up 6 bases; unmatched junction bases: 9. CDR3 in amino acids: CASSLVGPAGADTQYF. Here the CDR3 DNA reads TGCGCCAGCAGCTTGGTAGGCCCAGCGGGAGCTGATACGCAGTATTTT.

This clonotype appeared a few times. The chain is built from TRBV9 and TRBJ2-5; possible D gene TRBD1, 6 bases. The germline V and J ends were trimmed by 4 bases and 0 bases, with 10 bases remaining between them. Germline lookup yields CDR1 SGDLS and CDR2 YYNGEE. There are 14 residues in the CDR3. CDR3 in DNA: TGTGCCAGCAGCTCGGACAGAGACCAAGAGACCCAGTACTTC. As protein: CASSSDRDQETQYF.

This clonotype was counted ten times or more. V usage is TRBV20-1 and J usage is TRBJ2-7; 10 positions match TRBD1. The ends lost 5 bases at V and 5 bases at J; junction bases unmatched: 12. From germline, CDR1 is DFQATT and CDR2 SNEGSKA (reference sequence). The CDR3 is made up of 15 amino acids. The CDR3 nucleotides read TGCAGTGCTCCCTCTCCGGGACAGGGGCGGAACGAGCAGTACTTC. It is translated as CSAPSPGQGRNEQYF.

This clonotype was detected a few times. The chain carries TRBV4-3 and TRBJ2-1; D remains ambiguous. Germline assignment: CDR1 LGHNA and CDR2 YSLEER. Between the trimmed V and J ends, which lost 4 bases and 10 bases, there was a span of 14 bases. The CDR3 has 13 amino acids. CDR3: CASSPRPLWEQFF. In DNA form, the CDR3 reads TGCGCCAGCAGCCCTAGACCCCTCTGGGAGCAGTTCTTC.

This chain connects TRBV18 to TRBJ2-5; D gene unclear. V was shortened by 2 bases and J by 0 bases, with 10 bases between the two germline ends. Per germline, CDR1 KGHSH and CDR2 LQKENI. The CDR3 length is 15 residues. The CDR3 DNA follows: TGTGCCAGCTCACCAACCTTACTGAACCAAGAGACCCAGTACTTC. Translating it yields CASSPTLLNQETQYF.

The chain employs TRBV12-3 or TRBV12-4 and TRBJ2-1, with 13 bases aligning to TRBD2. V shed 5 bases, J shed 8 bases, and the junction held 6 bases outside the gene matches. CDR3 length: 15 amino acids. The CDR3 sequence: CASSVTSGRYYEQFF. The CDR3 DNA reads as TGTGCCAGCAGTGTGACTAGCGGGAGGTACTATGAGCAGTTCTTC.

This chain joins TRBV5-4 and TRBJ2-7; 8 bases line up with TRBD2. The trim removed 4 bases at V and 0 bases at J, leaving 9 bases unmatched. The CDR3 is made up of 16 amino acids. From germline, CDR1 is SGHNT and CDR2 YYREEE (reference sequence). CDR3 protein: CASSGEAGVNSYEQYF. CDR3 sequence (DNA): TGTGCCAGCAGCGGGGAAGCGGGAGTAAACTCCTACGAGCAGTACTTC.

This clonotype occurred a few times. CDR3 residues: CSVGGTNGYTF. The CDR3 DNA sequence: TGCAGCGTTGGGGGCACCAATGGCTACACCTTC. This chain joins TRBV29-1 and TRBJ1-2, with D possibly matching TRBD1 (5 bases). V lost 4 bases and J lost 6, with 9 bases in between. Germline CDR1 and CDR2: SQVTM and ANQGSEA. This CDR3 region has 11 residues.

This clonotype was detected a few times. The V call is TRBV20-1, the J call TRBJ2-1, with 9 bases that match TRBD2. The V gene's germline CDR1 is DFQATT and CDR2 SNEGSKA (reference sequence). Unmatched junction bases numbered 9, after V lost 4 bases and J lost 8 bases. The CDR3 is made up of 14 amino acids. The DNA of the CDR3 is TGCAGTGCTAAGGGGGTAGCGGGAGTTGATGAGCAGTTCTTC. Translated: CSAKGVAGVDEQFF.

This chain links TRBV6-2 or TRBV6-3 with TRBJ2-7; 10 nucleotides agree with TRBD2. The CDR3 is made up of 12 amino acids. The V and J ends lost 10 bases and 1 base, in that order; junction bases with no gene match: 1. Germline-derived CDR1 and CDR2 are MNHEY and SVGEGT. This CDR3 reads CATSGSSYEQYF. The DNA for the CDR3 is TGTGCCACTAGCGGGAGTTCCTACGAGCAGTACTTC.

This clonotype was observed at least ten times. This chain connects TRBV7-9 to TRBJ1-1; 7 bases line up with TRBD1. V shed 1 base, J shed 6 bases, and the junction held 5 bases outside the gene matches. The CDR3 contains 14 residues. In germline, CDR1 is SEHNR, CDR2 FQNEAQ (reference sequence). Here the CDR3 reads CASSLETGSAEAFF. CDR3 nucleotides: TGTGCCAGCAGCTTAGAGACAGGGTCCGCTGAAGCTTTCTTT.

This clonotype was picked up a small number of times. J is TRBJ2-2 and V is TRBV3-1; 9 nucleotides align to TRBD1. Germline CDR1 and CDR2: LGHDT and YNNKEL (reference sequence). The CDR3 is 17 amino acids. Trimming removed 4 bases from V and 4 bases from J; junction bases left unmatched: 10. The CDR3 reads CASSLPRDRDATGELFF. CDR3 DNA: TGTGCCAGCAGCCTTCCTCGGGACAGGGATGCCACCGGGGAGCTGTTTTTT.